These T cell receptor beta chains were read from a single sample in a study of blood T cell repertoires in COVID-19. The method was immunoSEQ multiplex PCR; TCRdb's version includes in-frame clones alone and lacks a portion of them. The sample gives about 180,000 clones, over 75% of which show up once; about 18% is in the top ten. Sequences were obtained from peripheral blood. The receptors were gathered from a person aged 65-85 years with COVID-19, enrolled during active disease. The CDR3 runs from the conserved cysteine through the conserved F or W. The order of the fields is V gene, J gene, CDR3 protein.

TRBV30	TRBJ2-1	CAWGPSSSGNEQFF
TRBV6-5	TRBJ1-3	CASSNGASAGNTIYF
TRBV25-1	TRBJ2-3	CASRGSGDTQYF
TRBV5-1	TRBJ2-3	CASSPPEDTQYF
TRBV7-9	TRBJ2-2	CASSSGQGYTGELFF
TRBV18	TRBJ2-5	CASSPPAPRETQYF
TRBV19	TRBJ2-2	CASSMAVETGELFF
TRBV13	TRBJ1-2	CASSLADRGLDGYTF
TRBV7-9	TRBJ2-3	CASSDRPGQGTDTQYF
TRBV28	TRBJ2-2	CASSSSGQGRTGELFF
TRBV7-9	TRBJ2-7	CASSRGLAGNEQYF
TRBV18	TRBJ2-1	CASSASTSAGPRFF
TRBV7-2	TRBJ2-3	CASSLDGQSTDTQYF
TRBV10-1	TRBJ1-2	CASSEARAGVGLTNYGYTF
TRBV29-1	TRBJ2-1	CSVEWSGTTEGDEQFF
TRBV6-5	TRBJ2-1	CASSYGGVREQFF
TRBV7-3	TRBJ2-3	CASSLRGTGTDTQYF
TRBV14	TRBJ2-5	CASSQLAAETQYF
TRBV5-6	TRBJ1-1	CASSSGTGRVWDTEAFF
TRBV5-1	TRBJ2-1	CASSSGLAGVNEQFF
TRBV28	TRBJ2-1	CASRPSLPDRGKYNEQFF
TRBV2	TRBJ2-1	CASRGQGAPYNEQFF
TRBV29-1	TRBJ2-1	CSGGRGDNEQFF
TRBV18	TRBJ2-5	CASSPPSRGLETQYF
TRBV24-1	TRBJ2-7	CATSDTTSPPDEQYF
TRBV24-1	TRBJ2-1	CATNSGSQNEQFF
TRBV9	TRBJ2-2	CASSVVSSALTGELFF
TRBV5-4	TRBJ1-2	CASSKGQVGVYGYTF
TRBV27	TRBJ1-5	CASSFGQGRGQPQHF
TRBV7-2	TRBJ2-2	CASSLGGNTGELFF
TRBV5-6	TRBJ2-4	CASSRPDLRDGAKNIQYF
TRBV7-3	TRBJ2-3	CASSLRQGPTDTQYF
TRBV7-8	TRBJ1-6	CASSSDPGQNNSPLHF
TRBV9	TRBJ1-5	CASSVEGDPDQPQHF
TRBV11-1	TRBJ2-7	CASSSGYEQYF
TRBV28	TRBJ2-1	CASSGDRAYNEQFF
TRBV7-2	TRBJ1-5	CASSRDYYSNQPQHF
TRBV5-1	TRBJ2-2	CASSLEMAGAITGELFF
TRBV9	TRBJ2-3	CASSVVGGGLPDTQYF
TRBV4-1	TRBJ1-3	CASSQDYRTERYYF
TRBV6-5	TRBJ1-5	CASSYSMTGEQPQHF
TRBV5-8	TRBJ2-1	CASSLASGLAGDNEQFF
TRBV28	TRBJ1-4	CASRDRTYTTNEKLFF
TRBV2	TRBJ2-4	CASSEGRLANIQYF
TRBV18	TRBJ1-4	CASSPGTFSATNEKLFF
TRBV7-7	TRBJ2-7	CASSSRQGWPYEQYF
TRBV28	TRBJ2-7	CASRADRVNEQYF
TRBV19	TRBJ2-1	CASSPRWALSGVGVNEQFF
TRBV6-5	TRBJ1-1	CASSYGRTALNTEAFF
TRBV6-5	TRBJ2-5	CASSLSDRSQETQYF
TRBV6-5	TRBJ2-5	CASSPGGAETQYF
TRBV6-5	TRBJ1-1	CASSSTGRTEAFF
TRBV15	TRBJ1-5	CATSITGTGTYQPQHF
TRBV3-1/TRBV3-2	TRBJ2-1	CASSLPDRGLKNEQFF
TRBV28	TRBJ1-2	CASSSGQLGYTF
TRBV5-1	TRBJ2-2	CASSHAGSGYANTGELFF
TRBV5-6	TRBJ2-2	CASSLLAGAVTGELFF
TRBV3-1/TRBV3-2	TRBJ1-3	CASSQDLGLGNTIYF
TRBV5-1	TRBJ1-1	CASSWNGGVQTEAFF
TRBV7-3	TRBJ2-5	CASSFGGRAEETQYF